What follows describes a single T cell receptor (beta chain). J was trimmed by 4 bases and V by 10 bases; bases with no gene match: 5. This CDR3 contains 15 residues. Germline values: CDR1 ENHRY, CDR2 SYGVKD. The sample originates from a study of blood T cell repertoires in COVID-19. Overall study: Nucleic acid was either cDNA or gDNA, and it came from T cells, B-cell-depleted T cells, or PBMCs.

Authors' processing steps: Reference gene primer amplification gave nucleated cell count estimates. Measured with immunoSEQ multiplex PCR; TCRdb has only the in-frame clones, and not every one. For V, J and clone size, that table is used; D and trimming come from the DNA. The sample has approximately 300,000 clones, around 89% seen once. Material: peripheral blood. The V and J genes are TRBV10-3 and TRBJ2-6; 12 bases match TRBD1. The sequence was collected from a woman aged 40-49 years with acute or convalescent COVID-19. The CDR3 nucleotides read TGTGCCAGTCGGGACAGGGGGCTCGGGGCCAACGTCCTGACTTTC. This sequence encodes CASRDRGLGANVLTF.